The 27 T cell receptor beta chains below were found in one sample sequenced in a study of blood T cell repertoires in COVID-19. Some clones are missing from TCRdb's copy, which holds only in-frame ones; the method was immunoSEQ multiplex PCR. The sample shows more than 140,000 clones, 88% of them seen only once. The sequenced sample consisted of peripheral blood. These receptors were collected from a woman aged 60-70 years with acute or convalescent COVID-19.

This clone has a handful of counts. CDR3 protein: CASTHFNEKLFF. The CDR3 nucleotides are TGTGCCAGTACCCATTTTAATGAAAAACTGTTTTTT. This rearrangement joins TRBV19 to TRBJ1-4, with D uncertain. V was trimmed by 7 bases and J by 4 bases, leaving 7 bases between them. Germline-derived CDR1 and CDR2 are LNHDA and SQIVND (reference sequence). CDR3 length: 12 amino acids.

This sequence joins TRBV9 and TRBJ1-2; D call uncertain. V dropped 0 bases and J dropped 0 bases, with 9 bases sitting between them. CDR3 length: 15 amino acids. Germline V CDR1 and CDR2: SGDLS, YYNGEE. CDR3 DNA: TGTGCCAGCAGCGTAGCTGCGGGGACTAACTATGGCTACACCTTC. This codes for CASSVAAGTNYGYTF.

As DNA, the CDR3 is TGTGCCAGCAGCCAGGAACTGAACACTGAAGCTTTCTTT. Protein: CASSQELNTEAFF. The chain employs TRBV5-5 and TRBJ1-1; unclear D gene. This CDR3 contains 13 residues. The germline V and J ends were trimmed by 4 bases and 0 bases, with 7 bases remaining between them. The germline V gene encodes CDR1 SGHKS and CDR2 YYEKEE (reference sequence).

The chain uses TRBV5-4 and TRBJ2-4; 7 bases agree with TRBD1. After removal of 3 bases from V and 8 bases from J, the junction contained 8 bases not matched to a gene. There are 14 residues in the CDR3. Germline assignment: CDR1 SGHNT and CDR2 YYREEE (reference sequence). CDR3 nucleotides: TGTGCCAGCAGCTATGGACAGGCAAACGACATTCAGTACTTC. It yields the protein CASSYGQANDIQYF.

The chain joins TRBV19 to TRBJ1-1; D gene uncertain. The CDR3 is 14 residues long. The ends were cut back, 3 bases at V and 1 base at J, with 9 bases in the middle. Germline V gene sequence: CDR1 LNHDA, CDR2 SQIVND (reference sequence). For the CDR3, the DNA is TGTGCCAGTAGTATCAGGCATCGGAACACTGAAGCTTTCTTT. As protein: CASSIRHRNTEAFF. Together with reference TRBV19 and TRBJ1-1, the CDR3 gives the full variable domain: DGGITQSPKYLFRKEGQNVTLSCEQNLNHDAMYWYRQDPGQGLRLIYYSQIVNDFQKGDIAEGYSVSREKKESFPLTVTSAQKNPTAFYLCASSIRHRNTEAFFGQGTRLTVV.

V is TRBV30 and J is TRBJ2-3; D is ambiguous. Germline CDR1 reads GTSNPN; CDR2 reads SVGIG (reference sequence). Trimming left V 0 bases short and J 9 bases short, with 10 bases between. The length of the CDR3 is 12 residues. The CDR3 DNA is TGTGCCTGGAGTGTTGGCTCGGAGACGCAGTATTTT. It codes for CAWSVGSETQYF.

The rearrangement uses TRBV7-3 and TRBJ2-2; TRBD2 matches 9 bases. The CDR3 totals 18 residues. CDR1 and CDR2 (germline): SGHTA, FQGTGA. V trimming: 2 bases; J trimming: 4 bases; junction bases outside the gene matches: 11. The CDR3 DNA sequence: TGTGCCAGCAGCTTATTCGCCTCTAGCGGGGAAAGCACCGGGGAGCTGTTTTTT. Translated: CASSLFASSGESTGELFF.

The genes are TRBV7-2 and TRBJ2-1; 8 bases fit TRBD2. V was clipped by 5 bases and J by 7 bases; unmatched bases: 10. Germline V gene sequence: CDR1 SGHTA, CDR2 FQGNSA. This CDR3 comprises 15 residues. As DNA, the CDR3 is TGTGCCAGCAGCCGCTCCGGGGGGGTAGGTAATGAGCAGTTCTTC. Translating it yields CASSRSGGVGNEQFF.

The rearrangement joins TRBV28 to TRBJ2-7; TRBD1 aligns across 9 bases. Trimming at V came to 5 bases and at J to 2 bases, leaving 7 bases not matched to a gene. The CDR3 is 15 amino acids. CDR1 is MDHEN, CDR2 SYDVKM, per germline. CDR3 sequence: CASSPEGQGAYEQYF. The CDR3 DNA reads as TGTGCCAGCAGTCCAGAGGGACAGGGCGCCTACGAGCAGTACTTC.

This chain links TRBV7-9 with TRBJ1-6; 8 bases line up with TRBD1. The CDR3 runs 18 residues. Trimming cost V 4 bases and J 2 bases; bases outside gene matches: 10. From germline, CDR1 is SEHNR and CDR2 FQNEAQ (reference sequence). The CDR3 here is CASSSGQERFTYNSPLHF. CDR3 bases: TGTGCCAGCAGCTCGGGACAGGAACGCTTTACCTATAATTCACCCCTCCACTTT.

The rearrangement joins TRBV6-5 to TRBJ1-4; 10 nucleotides agree with TRBD1. J gave up 7 bases and V 2 bases, and 7 bases lay outside the gene matches. This CDR3 spans 16 amino acids. Germline CDR1 is MNHEY and CDR2 is SVGAGI. DNA of the CDR3: TGTGCCAGCAGTTACCAGACGACAGGGGGCACTGAAAAACTGTTTTTT. Translated: CASSYQTTGGTEKLFF.

The chain combines TRBV3-1 (or the pseudogene TRBV3-2) with TRBJ2-3, with 10 nucleotides matching TRBD2. Germline loops: CDR1 LGHDT, CDR2 YNNKEL (reference sequence). With 0 bases clipped from V and 2 bases from J, the junction kept 2 bases outside the gene matches. The CDR3 is 16 amino acids. The CDR3 DNA reads as TGTGCCAGCAGCCAAGATACTAGCGGGGTCACAGATACGCAGTATTTT. Translated: CASSQDTSGVTDTQYF.

The rearrangement uses TRBV7-2 and TRBJ2-1; D unresolved. The CDR3 runs 13 residues. Germline CDR1 SGHTA, CDR2 FQGNSA. Trimming removed 4 bases at V and 6 bases at J, with 10 bases between. In DNA, the CDR3 is TGTGCCAGCAGCTCCTACCCCTCCAATGAGCAGTTCTTC. It is translated as CASSSYPSNEQFF.

The chain couples TRBV28 to TRBJ2-7, with 9 bases that match TRBD2. Germline V gives CDR1 MDHEN, CDR2 SYDVKM. V trimming: 3 bases; J trimming: 4 bases; junction bases outside the gene matches: 10. The CDR3 spans 16 residues. DNA for the CDR3: TGTGCCAGCAGTTTTCCAAAGACTAGCGGAAGTTACGAGCAGTACTTC. Its protein product is CASSFPKTSGSYEQYF.

The chain employs TRBV11-2 and TRBJ1-1; TRBD1 aligns across 7 bases. The CDR3 sequence is 16 residues long. J lost 4 bases, V lost 3 bases, and 11 bases had no gene match. Germline V CDR1 and CDR2: SGHAT, FQNNGV. The CDR3 loop reads CASSFLRGRSGTEAFF. The CDR3 DNA reads as TGTGCCAGCAGCTTTTTGAGGGGGCGGTCGGGCACTGAAGCTTTCTTT.

This chain connects TRBV4-2 to TRBJ2-7; D remains unclear. Germline lookup yields CDR1 LGHNA and CDR2 YNFKEQ. Trimming took off 0 bases at V and 3 bases at J, with 9 bases between the two ends. The CDR3 is 14 amino acids. The CDR3 loop is CASSQEYLDYEQYF. The DNA of the CDR3 is TGTGCCAGCAGCCAAGAATACCTAGACTACGAGCAGTACTTC.

The chain combines TRBV7-6 with TRBJ2-2; D may be TRBD2 (6 bases). Germline loops: CDR1 SGHVS, CDR2 FNYEAQ. V lost 4 bases to trimming and J lost 0 bases, with 12 bases between them. This CDR3 comprises 16 residues. CDR3 sequence: CASSYNSGPNTGELFF. The CDR3 DNA reads as TGTGCCAGCAGCTACAATAGCGGCCCGAACACCGGGGAGCTGTTTTTT. Complete variable domain (other parts from reference TRBV7-6 and TRBJ2-2): GAGVSQSPRYKVTKRGQDVALRCDPISGHVSLYWYRQALGQGPEFLTYFNYEAQQDKSGLPNDRFSAERPEGSISTLTIQRTEQRDSAMYRCASSYNSGPNTGELFFGEGSRLTVL.

The chain has TRBV10-3 and TRBJ2-1; 7 positions agree with TRBD2. CDR1 is ENHRY and CDR2 is SYGVKD in the germline V gene. The CDR3 has 17 residues. The ends lost 0 bases at V and 7 bases at J; junction bases unmatched: 12. The DNA of the CDR3 is TGTGCCATCAGTGAGTCCGGGCCTGGGAGGGGAAAAAATGAGCAGTTCTTC. Amino acid sequence: CAISESGPGRGKNEQFF.

The J gene is TRBJ1-6, the V gene TRBV7-8, with D tentatively TRBD1 (6 bases). CDR1 and CDR2 from the germline V gene are SGHVS and FQNEAQ. V gave up 5 bases and J gave up 9 bases, with 11 bases separating them. This CDR3 contains 13 residues. Here the CDR3 reads CASSRGSGSPLHF. CDR3 nucleotides: TGTGCCAGCAGCAGGGGGAGCGGTTCACCCCTCCACTTT.

This rearrangement joins TRBV6-5 to TRBJ2-5; no reliable D call. Per germline, CDR1 MNHEY and CDR2 SVGAGI. Trimming pared 6 bases from V and 4 bases from J, leaving 3 bases between. The CDR3 spans 10 residues. The DNA for the CDR3 is TGTGCCAGCAGAGCAGAGACCCAGTACTTC. Residues: CASRAETQYF.

The CDR3 region has the DNA TGTGCCAGCAGCTTAGTGGGGGGGCAGAATCAGCCCCAGCATTTT. This sequence encodes CASSLVGGQNQPQHF. The rearrangement uses TRBV7-2 and TRBJ1-5; a weak D match, TRBD1 (6 bases). Germline assignment: CDR1 SGHTA and CDR2 FQGNSA. V was trimmed by 1 base and J by 4 bases, leaving 11 bases between them. The length of the CDR3 is 15 residues.

This chain links TRBV3-1 (or the pseudogene TRBV3-2) with TRBJ1-4; 7 positions agree with TRBD1. From germline, CDR1 is LGHDT and CDR2 YNNKEL (reference sequence). The J segment lost 5 bases and the V segment lost 0 bases, leaving 9 bases of the junction unmatched. The CDR3 contains 17 residues. CDR3 amino acids: CASSQDPPGQKNEKLFF. The CDR3 region has the DNA TGTGCCAGCAGCCAAGATCCCCCGGGACAGAAGAATGAAAAACTGTTTTTT.

V and J are TRBV15 and TRBJ1-6, with 9 bases matching TRBD1. The CDR3 totals 14 residues. CDR1 is LNHNV and CDR2 is YYDKDF in the germline V gene (reference sequence). Trimming took 3 bases from V and 7 from J; bases not matched to a gene: 1. The CDR3 bases are TGTGCCACCAGCAGGACAGGGGGAAATTCACCCCTCCACTTT. Protein: CATSRTGGNSPLHF. The full variable domain, rest sourced from reference TRBV15 and TRBJ1-6, is DAMVIQNPRYQVTQFGKPVTLSCSQTLNHNVMYWYQQKSSQAPKLLFHYYDKDFNNEADTPDNFQSRRPNTSFCFLDIRSPGLGDTAMYLCATSRTGGNSPLHFGNGTRLTVT.

CDR3 nucleotide sequence: TGTGCCAGCAGCCAAGAGCCCAGGAATCAGCCCCAGCATTTT. Protein sequence: CASSQEPRNQPQHF. V usage is TRBV4-2 and J usage is TRBJ1-5; unclear D gene. V was shortened by 0 bases and J by 4 bases, with 7 bases between the two germline ends. This CDR3 spans 14 amino acids. Germline CDR1 reads LGHNA; CDR2 reads YNFKEQ.

The gene calls are TRBV4-2 and TRBJ1-2, with D tentatively TRBD1 (5 bases). Trimming took off 0 bases at V and 8 bases at J, with 22 bases between the two ends. This CDR3 spans 17 amino acids. Germline CDR1 and CDR2: LGHNA and YNFKEQ. CDR3 residues: CASSQDLRGLIYSGYTF. CDR3 bases: TGTGCCAGCAGCCAAGATTTGAGGGGACTCATTTATTCGGGCTACACCTTC.

The chain uses TRBV14 and TRBJ2-3; 9 nucleotides align to TRBD1. This CDR3 contains 15 residues. V shed 4 bases and J 3 bases; nucleotides not matched to a gene: 5. The V gene's germline CDR1 is SGHDN and CDR2 FVKESK. CDR3 in amino acids: CASSRMGQGTDTQYF. In DNA, the CDR3 is TGTGCCAGCAGCCGAATGGGACAGGGTACAGATACGCAGTATTTT.

The chain employs TRBV7-2 and TRBJ1-5, with TRBD1 identical over 7 bases. The CDR3 runs to 14 residues. V shed 5 bases and J 9 bases; nucleotides not matched to a gene: 10. Germline-derived CDR1 and CDR2 are SGHTA and FQGNSA. CDR3 sequence reads: CASSPGRGPRPQHF. DNA for the CDR3: TGTGCCAGCAGCCCAGGAAGGGGGCCGCGGCCCCAGCATTTT.